The 2 T cell receptor beta chains listed next were all sequenced from one sample in a study of T cells in Graves' hyperthyroidism and ophthalmopathy. Template material for amplifying TCR beta CDR3 regions consisted of RNA transcripts. HTBI primers were the set used in a first-round RT-PCR of the TCR CDR3. One entry per CDR3 protein, called by TCRdb with MiXCR from the multiplex PCR reads. Among approximately 740,000 distinct CDR3 sequences listed, 14% were seen once. Material: blood. These receptors were obtained from a woman between 18 and 29 years old with Graves' hyperthyroidism.

This clonotype was counted a few times. The chain carries TRBV7-9 and TRBJ1-1, with D unclear. This CDR3 contains 12 residues. Trimming took 3 bases from V and 8 from J, leaving 10 bases between them. Germline CDR1 is SEHNR and CDR2 is FQNEAQ (reference sequence). The CDR3 here is CASSFQDSEAFF. The DNA of the CDR3 is TGTGCCAGCAGCTTCCAGGACTCAGAAGCTTTCTTT.

This sequence joins TRBV20-1 and TRBJ2-4, with TRBD1 identical over 10 bases. Per germline, CDR1 DFQATT and CDR2 SNEGSKA (reference sequence). Trimming cost V 3 bases and J 6 bases; bases outside gene matches: 5. This CDR3 is built from 14 residues. The CDR3 nucleotides are TGCAGTGCTAGGGAGGGACAGGGGACAAACATTCAGTACTTC. It translates to CSAREGQGTNIQYF.